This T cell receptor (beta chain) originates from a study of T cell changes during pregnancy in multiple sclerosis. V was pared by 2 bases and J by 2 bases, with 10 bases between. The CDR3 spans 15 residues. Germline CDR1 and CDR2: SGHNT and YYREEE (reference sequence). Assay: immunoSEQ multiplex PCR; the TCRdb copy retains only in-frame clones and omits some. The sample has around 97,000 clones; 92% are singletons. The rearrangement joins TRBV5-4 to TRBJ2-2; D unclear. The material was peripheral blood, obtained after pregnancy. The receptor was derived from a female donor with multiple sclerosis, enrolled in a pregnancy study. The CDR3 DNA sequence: TGTGCCAGCAGCTTTCAATCTACTAACACCGGGGAGCTGTTTTTT. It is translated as CASSFQSTNTGELFF. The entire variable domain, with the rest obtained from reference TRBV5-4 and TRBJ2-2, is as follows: ETGVTQSPTHLIKTRGQQVTLRCSSQSGHNTVSWYQQALGQGPQFIFQYYREEENGRGNFPPRFSGLQFPNYSSELNVNALELDDSALYLCASSFQSTNTGELFFGEGSRLTVL.